The rows below give T cell receptor beta chains drawn from one sample of a study of shared clonotypes between healthy human individuals. Clones were sequenced by immunoSEQ multiplex PCR, and TCRdb holds only the in-frame ones, with some missing. Here the sample spans about 2 million clones, around 96% being singletons. Specimen: naive CD8+ T cells sorted from blood. These receptors were taken from a man aged 18 to 29 in good health. The CDR3 runs from the conserved cysteine through the conserved F or W. Fields, in order: D gene, CDR3 length, clone size, J gene, V gene, CDR3 protein, CDR3 DNA. The D gene is left open where the match is weak. The size of a clone is reported for some rows only, either as once, few or many, or as a class for expanded clones.

d_call: NA; cdr3_length: 16; clone_size: NA; j_call: TRBJ1-4; v_call: TRBV6-5; cdr3_aa: CASSFPYSATNEKLFF; cdr3_nt: TGTGCCAGCAGTTTTCCCTACAGTGCAACTAATGAAAAACTGTTTTTT
d_call: NA; cdr3_length: 17; clone_size: NA; j_call: TRBJ1-2; v_call: TRBV5-1; cdr3_aa: CASSLAGLGAGGDGYTF; cdr3_nt: TGCGCCAGCAGCTTGGCAGGGCTCGGGGCGGGAGGAGATGGCTACACCTTC
d_call: TRBD1; cdr3_length: 15; clone_size: NA; j_call: TRBJ2-1; v_call: TRBV6-4; cdr3_aa: CASSDSTGGYNEQFF; cdr3_nt: TGTGCCAGCAGTGACTCGACAGGGGGCTACAATGAGCAGTTCTTC
d_call: TRBD1; cdr3_length: 14; clone_size: few; j_call: TRBJ2-7; v_call: TRBV28; cdr3_aa: CASSLRGLGYEQYF; cdr3_nt: TGTGCCAGCAGTCTTAGGGGGCTTGGGTACGAGCAGTACTTC
d_call: NA; cdr3_length: 13; clone_size: NA; j_call: TRBJ2-5; v_call: TRBV6-5; cdr3_aa: CASSFGFVETQYF; cdr3_nt: TGTGCCAGCAGTTTCGGGTTCGTAGAGACCCAGTACTTC
d_call: TRBD1; cdr3_length: 12; clone_size: NA; j_call: TRBJ1-2; v_call: TRBV5-1; cdr3_aa: CASSFDREGYTF; cdr3_nt: TGCGCCAGCAGCTTTGACAGGGAGGGCTACACCTTC
d_call: NA; cdr3_length: 12; clone_size: NA; j_call: TRBJ2-5; v_call: TRBV6-1; cdr3_aa: CASKGDPPTQYF; cdr3_nt: TGTGCCAGCAAGGGGGACCCCCCGACCCAGTACTTC
d_call: TRBD1; cdr3_length: 16; clone_size: once; j_call: TRBJ1-2; v_call: TRBV4-3; cdr3_aa: CASSQVGTASNYGYTF; cdr3_nt: TGCGCCAGCAGCCAGGTCGGGACAGCAAGTAACTATGGCTACACCTTC
d_call: NA; cdr3_length: 13; clone_size: NA; j_call: TRBJ2-7; v_call: TRBV13; cdr3_aa: CASSPRLGYEQYF; cdr3_nt: TGTGCCAGCAGCCCAAGACTGGGCTACGAGCAGTACTTC
d_call: NA; cdr3_length: 13; clone_size: few; j_call: TRBJ1-2; v_call: TRBV25-1; cdr3_aa: CASSEQGGYGYTF; cdr3_nt: TGTGCCAGCAGTGAACAGGGTGGCTATGGCTACACCTTC
d_call: TRBD1; cdr3_length: 16; clone_size: NA; j_call: TRBJ2-5; v_call: TRBV6-1; cdr3_aa: CASSEVLTGAGETQYF; cdr3_nt: TGTGCCAGCAGTGAAGTTCTGACAGGGGCCGGAGAGACCCAGTACTTC
d_call: NA; cdr3_length: 15; clone_size: NA; j_call: TRBJ2-2; v_call: TRBV28; cdr3_aa: CASSLRGLNTGELFF; cdr3_nt: TGTGCCAGCAGTTTAAGGGGGTTGAACACCGGGGAGCTGTTTTTT
d_call: NA; cdr3_length: 15; clone_size: NA; j_call: TRBJ2-7; v_call: TRBV27; cdr3_aa: CASSLSGFSSYEQYF; cdr3_nt: TGTGCCAGCAGTCTATCAGGTTTTTCCTCCTACGAGCAGTACTTC
d_call: TRBD1; cdr3_length: 14; clone_size: NA; j_call: TRBJ1-2; v_call: TRBV16; cdr3_aa: CASSSGGLDYGYTF; cdr3_nt: TGTGCCAGCAGCTCAGGGGGCCTCGACTATGGCTACACCTTC
d_call: NA; cdr3_length: 16; clone_size: once; j_call: TRBJ2-7; v_call: TRBV4-1; cdr3_aa: CASSPPLWGEPHEQYF; cdr3_nt: TGCGCCAGCAGCCCGCCCCTATGGGGGGAGCCCCACGAGCAGTACTTC
d_call: NA; cdr3_length: 13; clone_size: NA; j_call: TRBJ2-5; v_call: TRBV13; cdr3_aa: CASSLEMGETQYF; cdr3_nt: TGTGCCAGCAGCTTAGAGATGGGGGAGACCCAGTACTTC
d_call: NA; cdr3_length: 10; clone_size: NA; j_call: TRBJ2-2; v_call: TRBV6-6; cdr3_aa: CATESGELFF; cdr3_nt: TGTGCCACCGAGTCGGGGGAGCTGTTTTTT
d_call: TRBD2; cdr3_length: 12; clone_size: once; j_call: TRBJ2-7; v_call: TRBV11-2; cdr3_aa: CASSFSGDEQYF; cdr3_nt: TGTGCCAGCAGCTTTAGCGGGGACGAGCAGTACTTC
d_call: NA; cdr3_length: 16; clone_size: NA; j_call: TRBJ1-2; v_call: TRBV5-4; cdr3_aa: CASSFPAGHSNYGYTF; cdr3_nt: TGTGCCAGCAGCTTTCCGGCGGGCCATTCTAACTATGGCTACACCTTC
d_call: NA; cdr3_length: 16; clone_size: NA; j_call: TRBJ2-7; v_call: TRBV6-1; cdr3_aa: CASSEERSSGSYEQYF; cdr3_nt: TGTGCCAGCAGTGAGGAGCGATCTTCCGGCTCCTACGAGCAGTACTTC
d_call: NA; cdr3_length: 14; clone_size: NA; j_call: TRBJ2-5; v_call: TRBV27; cdr3_aa: CASSLGSRAETQYF; cdr3_nt: TGTGCCAGCAGTTTAGGGTCAAGAGCGGAGACCCAGTACTTC
d_call: NA; cdr3_length: 14; clone_size: few; j_call: TRBJ2-7; v_call: TRBV6-5; cdr3_aa: CASSGQGSSYEQYF; cdr3_nt: TGTGCCAGCAGTGGTCAGGGGAGCTCCTACGAGCAGTACTTC
d_call: NA; cdr3_length: 13; clone_size: NA; j_call: TRBJ2-5; v_call: TRBV13; cdr3_aa: CASSSGLQETQYF; cdr3_nt: TGTGCCAGCAGCTCGGGTCTACAAGAGACCCAGTACTTC
d_call: NA; cdr3_length: 16; clone_size: NA; j_call: TRBJ2-7; v_call: TRBV27; cdr3_aa: CASSPSEGYLSYEQYF; cdr3_nt: TGTGCCAGCAGTCCCTCAGAGGGATACCTTTCCTACGAGCAGTACTTC
d_call: TRBD2; cdr3_length: 14; clone_size: NA; j_call: TRBJ2-1; v_call: TRBV7-6; cdr3_aa: CASSLGTSPPRQFF; cdr3_nt: TGTGCCAGCAGCTTAGGGACTAGCCCGCCTAGGCAGTTCTTC
d_call: NA; cdr3_length: 15; clone_size: NA; j_call: TRBJ2-1; v_call: TRBV19; cdr3_aa: CASSMEGPHYNEQFF; cdr3_nt: TGTGCCAGTAGTATGGAGGGGCCCCACTACAATGAGCAGTTCTTC
d_call: TRBD1; cdr3_length: 12; clone_size: NA; j_call: TRBJ2-3; v_call: TRBV29-1; cdr3_aa: CSVAGQGNAQYF; cdr3_nt: TGCAGCGTTGCGGGACAGGGGAACGCGCAGTATTTT
d_call: TRBD2; cdr3_length: 15; clone_size: NA; j_call: TRBJ2-1; v_call: TRBV6-5; cdr3_aa: CASSRGGQSYNEQFF; cdr3_nt: TGTGCCAGCAGTCGCGGGGGGCAATCCTACAATGAGCAGTTCTTC
d_call: NA; cdr3_length: 16; clone_size: NA; j_call: TRBJ1-2; v_call: TRBV10-3; cdr3_aa: CAITGATGTPDYGYTF; cdr3_nt: TGTGCCATCACCGGAGCGACCGGGACGCCAGACTATGGCTACACCTTC
d_call: NA; cdr3_length: 14; clone_size: once; j_call: TRBJ2-7; v_call: TRBV7-9; cdr3_aa: CASSDSGGGDEQYF; cdr3_nt: TGTGCCAGCAGCGATAGCGGAGGGGGCGACGAGCAGTACTTC
d_call: TRBD1; cdr3_length: 15; clone_size: once; j_call: TRBJ1-1; v_call: TRBV27; cdr3_aa: CASSLLGQGVTEAFF; cdr3_nt: TGTGCCAGCAGTTTATTGGGACAGGGGGTCACTGAAGCTTTCTTT
d_call: NA; cdr3_length: 13; clone_size: once; j_call: TRBJ2-7; v_call: TRBV13; cdr3_aa: CASSPGTLYEQYF; cdr3_nt: TGTGCCAGCAGCCCCGGGACCCTGTACGAGCAGTACTTC
d_call: NA; cdr3_length: 15; clone_size: NA; j_call: TRBJ2-3; v_call: TRBV18; cdr3_aa: CASSPGRDFQDTQYF; cdr3_nt: TGTGCCAGCTCACCGGGACGGGACTTTCAAGATACGCAGTATTTT
d_call: NA; cdr3_length: 17; clone_size: NA; j_call: TRBJ1-1; v_call: TRBV5-4; cdr3_aa: CASSLAEGWIMNTEAFF; cdr3_nt: TGTGCCAGCAGCTTGGCGGAGGGCTGGATAATGAACACTGAAGCTTTCTTT
d_call: NA; cdr3_length: 15; clone_size: NA; j_call: TRBJ2-1; v_call: TRBV6-5; cdr3_aa: CASSTFPEALNEQFF; cdr3_nt: TGTGCCAGCAGTACCTTCCCGGAAGCGCTGAATGAGCAGTTCTTC
d_call: NA; cdr3_length: 15; clone_size: NA; j_call: TRBJ2-2; v_call: TRBV7-9; cdr3_aa: CASSSRDLLTGELFF; cdr3_nt: TGTGCCAGCAGCTCACGGGACTTACTCACCGGGGAGCTGTTTTTT
d_call: NA; cdr3_length: 13; clone_size: NA; j_call: TRBJ2-5; v_call: TRBV2; cdr3_aa: CASSGGLGETQYF; cdr3_nt: TGTGCCAGCAGTGGGGGCCTGGGGGAGACCCAGTACTTC
d_call: NA; cdr3_length: 16; clone_size: NA; j_call: TRBJ1-2; v_call: TRBV18; cdr3_aa: CASSPDRFGANYGYTF; cdr3_nt: TGTGCCAGCTCACCGGACCGCTTCGGAGCTAACTATGGCTACACCTTC
d_call: NA; cdr3_length: 13; clone_size: NA; j_call: TRBJ2-3; v_call: TRBV11-2; cdr3_aa: CASWGKGPHTQYF; cdr3_nt: TGTGCCAGCTGGGGGAAGGGTCCCCATACGCAGTATTTT
d_call: NA; cdr3_length: 16; clone_size: NA; j_call: TRBJ2-1; v_call: TRBV7-3; cdr3_aa: CASSEQGPIQTHEQFF; cdr3_nt: TGTGCCAGCAGCGAACAGGGACCCATACAAACCCATGAGCAGTTCTTC
d_call: TRBD2; cdr3_length: 14; clone_size: NA; j_call: TRBJ2-7; v_call: TRBV27; cdr3_aa: CASSLAAGAYEQYF; cdr3_nt: TGTGCCAGCAGTCTAGCGGCAGGCGCCTACGAGCAGTACTTC
d_call: NA; cdr3_length: 16; clone_size: few; j_call: TRBJ1-5; v_call: TRBV10-1; cdr3_aa: CASSDKEVRQNQPQHF; cdr3_nt: TGCGCCAGCAGTGACAAGGAGGTGAGGCAGAATCAGCCCCAGCATTTT
d_call: NA; cdr3_length: 15; clone_size: NA; j_call: TRBJ1-2; v_call: TRBV27; cdr3_aa: CASSSLNLLNYGYTF; cdr3_nt: TGTGCCAGCAGTTCACTGAATCTCCTTAACTATGGCTACACCTTC
d_call: NA; cdr3_length: 18; clone_size: NA; j_call: TRBJ1-2; v_call: TRBV27; cdr3_aa: CASSYITGPTKPNYGYTF; cdr3_nt: TGTGCCAGCAGTTACATCACAGGACCCACAAAACCTAACTATGGCTACACCTTC
d_call: TRBD1; cdr3_length: 14; clone_size: NA; j_call: TRBJ1-5; v_call: TRBV29-1; cdr3_aa: CSVEGTGDNQPQHF; cdr3_nt: TGCAGCGTTGAAGGGACAGGGGACAATCAGCCCCAGCATTTT
d_call: NA; cdr3_length: 14; clone_size: NA; j_call: TRBJ2-7; v_call: TRBV5-6; cdr3_aa: CASSLSTGWYEQYF; cdr3_nt: TGTGCCAGCAGCTTGTCTACGGGTTGGTACGAGCAGTACTTC
d_call: TRBD1; cdr3_length: 16; clone_size: NA; j_call: TRBJ1-5; v_call: TRBV28; cdr3_aa: CASSLHRGRDNQPQHF; cdr3_nt: TGTGCCAGCAGTTTGCACAGGGGAAGAGACAATCAGCCCCAGCATTTT
d_call: NA; cdr3_length: 14; clone_size: NA; j_call: TRBJ1-3; v_call: TRBV7-9; cdr3_aa: CASSRSLSGNTIYF; cdr3_nt: TGTGCCAGCAGTCGGAGCCTCTCTGGAAACACCATATATTTT
d_call: NA; cdr3_length: 14; clone_size: NA; j_call: TRBJ2-1; v_call: TRBV18; cdr3_aa: CASRSQGPFNEQFF; cdr3_nt: TGTGCCAGCCGATCACAGGGACCATTCAATGAGCAGTTCTTC
d_call: NA; cdr3_length: 16; clone_size: NA; j_call: TRBJ1-6; v_call: TRBV5-5; cdr3_aa: CASSLASQEGDSPLHF; cdr3_nt: TGTGCCAGCAGCTTGGCCTCGCAGGAGGGAGATTCACCCCTCCACTTT
d_call: TRBD1; cdr3_length: 13; clone_size: NA; j_call: TRBJ2-7; v_call: TRBV19; cdr3_aa: CASSPDRGREQYF; cdr3_nt: TGTGCCAGTAGCCCTGACAGGGGGCGGGAGCAGTACTTC
d_call: NA; cdr3_length: 13; clone_size: NA; j_call: TRBJ2-7; v_call: TRBV2; cdr3_aa: CASTPTGVHEQYF; cdr3_nt: TGTGCCAGCACGCCGACGGGGGTACACGAGCAGTACTTC
d_call: NA; cdr3_length: 13; clone_size: NA; j_call: TRBJ2-4; v_call: TRBV13; cdr3_aa: CASSGVGKNIQYF; cdr3_nt: TGTGCCAGCAGTGGGGTTGGCAAAAACATTCAGTACTTC